This passage covers 14 T cell receptor beta chains from one sample sequenced in a study of control samples from healthy donors and cancer patients. Repertoires were generated with immunoSEQ multiplex PCR, while TCRdb's copy carries only in-frame clones and drops some. The data hold 50,000 to 55,000 clones, with around 90% observed a single time. Material: PBMCs. The receptors were sampled from a man aged 40-49 years with colorectal cancer.

Here the CDR3 reads CASSSSTKGNQPQHF. The CDR3 DNA is TGTGCCAGCAGTTCCTCGACTAAGGGCAATCAGCCCCAGCATTTT. This chain joins TRBV6-2 or TRBV6-3 and TRBJ1-5; no firm D call. This CDR3 comprises 15 residues. Deletions cut 4 bases from V and 2 bases from J, with 12 bases between. Germline lookup yields CDR1 MNHEY and CDR2 SVGEGT.

This rearrangement joins TRBV24-1 to TRBJ2-5, with 8 bases lining up with TRBD2. CDR1 KGHDR and CDR2 SFDVKD come from the germline V gene. V was clipped by 1 base and J by 3 bases; unmatched bases: 3. The CDR3 totals 15 residues. The CDR3 region has the DNA TGTGCCACCAGTGATTTACTAGCGGAGGAAGAGACCCAGTACTTC. Protein: CATSDLLAEEETQYF.

The chain joins TRBV3-1 (or the pseudogene TRBV3-2) to TRBJ2-5, with 13 positions matching TRBD2. V shed 4 bases, J shed 4 bases, and the junction held 3 bases outside the gene matches. The CDR3 runs 15 residues. CDR1 and CDR2 from the germline V gene are LGHDT and YNNKEL (reference sequence). The CDR3 DNA sequence: TGTGCCAGCAGCCTCGGGACTAGCGGGATAGAGACCCAGTACTTC. Translation: CASSLGTSGIETQYF.

The rearrangement joins TRBV5-6 to TRBJ2-5; possibly TRBD1 for D (7 bases). Trimming cost V 4 bases and J 0 bases, with 16 bases left between them. CDR3 length equals 16 residues. Germline CDR1 and CDR2: SGHDT and YYEEEE. In nucleotides, the CDR3 is TGTGCCAGCAGCGTACGGGGGACAGCGGACCAAGAGACCCAGTACTTC. Its protein is CASSVRGTADQETQYF.

CDR3 amino acids: CAINRQSSSGNTIYF. CDR3 bases: TGTGCCATCAACCGACAGAGTAGCTCTGGAAACACCATATATTTT. The rearrangement joins TRBV10-3 to TRBJ1-3, with D tentatively TRBD1 (5 bases). The CDR3 is 15 amino acids. V gave up 7 bases and J gave up 0 bases, with 13 bases separating them. CDR1 is ENHRY and CDR2 is SYGVKD in the germline V gene.

This chain links TRBV2 with TRBJ2-7; D is perhaps TRBD1 or TRBD2 (6 bases each). Trimming shortened V by 7 bases and J by 0 bases, and 13 bases separated the two germline ends. The CDR3 spans 14 residues. Germline V CDR1 and CDR2: SNHLY, FYNNEI. CDR3 sequence (DNA): TGTGCCAGCAAGGGGGACTCGCCCTCCTACGAGCAGTACTTC. Translated, it gives CASKGDSPSYEQYF.

This clone was seen a single time. The rearrangement joins TRBV5-5 to TRBJ2-7; 9 nucleotides align to TRBD1. Germline V gene sequence: CDR1 SGHKS, CDR2 YYEKEE (reference sequence). CDR3 length: 16 residues. V trimming: 4 bases; J trimming: 2 bases; junction bases outside the gene matches: 10. CDR3 nucleotide sequence: TGTGCCAGCAGCCCCGAGGTTGGACAGGGGCCCTACGAGCAGTACTTC. Encoded protein: CASSPEVGQGPYEQYF. The full variable domain, completed using reference TRBV5-5 and TRBJ2-7, is DAGVTQSPTHLIKTRGQQVTLRCSPISGHKSVSWYQQVLGQGPQFIFQYYEKEERGRGNFPDRFSARQFPNYSSELNVNALLLGDSALYLCASSPEVGQGPYEQYFGPGTRLTVT.

This clone was found a few times. V is TRBV10-3 and J is TRBJ2-7, with 10 bases matching TRBD2. Germline V gene data show CDR1 as ENHRY and CDR2 as SYGVKD. Germline trimming cut 2 bases from V and 4 bases from J; bases unmatched to any gene: 5. This CDR3 has 15 residues. CDR3 sequence reads: CAISEPGSGRYEQYF. Written as DNA, the CDR3 is TGTGCCATCAGTGAGCCGGGTAGCGGGAGGTACGAGCAGTACTTC.

The chain joins TRBV5-4 to TRBJ2-3, with 7 bases that match TRBD2. CDR3 length equals 16 residues. Trimming at V came to 2 bases and at J to 0 bases, leaving 6 bases not matched to a gene. Germline V lookup: CDR1 SGHNT, CDR2 YYREEE (reference sequence). DNA for the CDR3: TGTGCCAGCAGCTTAGCGGCGGGAGTGAGCACAGATACGCAGTATTTT. Translating gives CASSLAAGVSTDTQYF.

V gene TRBV19 combines with J gene TRBJ2-3, with D tentatively TRBD1 or TRBD2 (6 bases each). Trimming removed 7 bases from V and 6 bases from J, with 17 bases in between. The CDR3 runs to 14 residues. Per germline, CDR1 LNHDA and CDR2 SQIVND (reference sequence). The CDR3 DNA reads TGTGCCAGTACCTCGGGGGCCAATGTGGATACGCAGTATTTT. Protein: CASTSGANVDTQYF.

The J gene is TRBJ2-3, the V gene TRBV5-1, with 7 bases identical to TRBD2. The CDR3 totals 15 residues. The germline V gene has CDR1 SGHRS and CDR2 YFSETQ. Trimming cost V 4 bases and J 4 bases; bases outside gene matches: 9. The CDR3 DNA reads TGCGCCAGCAGCCCAGGAGTGGGAGGGGCAGATACGCAGTATTTT. It encodes CASSPGVGGADTQYF.

The gene calls are TRBV5-1 and TRBJ1-5; TRBD1 matches at 9 bases. CDR1 is SGHRS and CDR2 is YFSETQ in the germline V gene. Trimming at V came to 8 bases and at J to 3 bases, leaving 3 bases not matched to a gene. The CDR3 consists of 13 residues. In DNA form, the CDR3 reads TGCGCCAGTACAGGGGGCGACAATCAGCCCCAGCATTTT. Amino acids: CASTGGDNQPQHF.

This clone was detected once. This chain links TRBV11-3 with TRBJ2-1; 7 bases fit TRBD1. The CDR3 has 15 amino acids. Germline CDR1 SGHNT, CDR2 YENEEA. V shed 7 bases, J shed 7 bases, and the junction held 13 bases outside the gene matches. The CDR3: CASTYPGQSSNEQFF. The CDR3 DNA follows: TGTGCCAGCACTTACCCGGGACAGTCAAGTAATGAGCAGTTCTTC.

This clone was seen more than once but under ten times. The chain combines TRBV6-5 with TRBJ1-2, with D possibly matching TRBD1 (6 bases). CDR3 length: 11 residues. The germline V gene has CDR1 MNHEY and CDR2 SVGAGI. Trimming took off 6 bases at V and 10 bases at J, with 12 bases between the two ends. Here the CDR3 DNA reads TGTGCCAGCAGACATGGACAGACCTACACCTTC. It codes for CASRHGQTYTF.